The 13 T cell receptor beta chains below come from one sample, sequenced in a study of T cells in Graves' hyperthyroidism and ophthalmopathy. The investigators amplified TCR beta CDR3 regions from RNA transcripts. TCR CDR3 regions were first amplified by RT-PCR with HTBI primers. TCRdb reprocessed the multiplex PCR reads with MiXCR, giving one entry per CDR3 protein. The data show about 420,000 distinct CDR3 sequences, with around 13% seen just once and about 5% held by the top ten. Source material: blood. The receptors were gathered from a woman in her late teens or twenties with Graves' hyperthyroidism.

In its sample, this clonotype was seen many times. The chain links TRBV7-3 to TRBJ2-2, with D unclear. This CDR3 region has 13 residues. V was pared by 2 bases and J by 4 bases, with 5 bases between. The V gene's germline CDR1 is SGHTA and CDR2 FQGTGA. The CDR3 sequence: CASSLYPTGELFF. The CDR3 DNA is TGTGCCAGCAGCTTATACCCCACCGGGGAGCTGTTTTTT.

Points on this clonotype: Likely a read error: the CDR3 ends without its conserved phenylalanine or tryptophan. The gene calls are TRBV11-2 and TRBJ1-2; D not resolved. V shed 3 bases and J shed 1 base, with 12 bases lying between them. CDR3 length: 15 amino acids. The germline V gene has CDR1 SGHAT and CDR2 FQNNGV. CDR3 DNA: TGTGCCAGCAGCTTGCCGGAGTTAAATAACTATGGCTACACCCTC. It is translated as CASSLPELNNYGYTL.

This clonotype appeared many times. J is TRBJ2-5 and V is TRBV7-9; 7 positions match TRBD1. The CDR3 sequence is 15 residues long. Per the germline V gene, CDR1 is SEHNR and CDR2 is FQNEAQ (reference sequence). The ends lost 2 bases at V and 5 bases at J; junction bases unmatched: 8. CDR3 sequence: CASSLSRGRGETQYF. In nucleotides, the CDR3 is TGTGCCAGCAGCTTATCCAGGGGGAGAGGGGAGACCCAGTACTTC.

This clonotype came up many times. The V gene is TRBV7-9, the J gene TRBJ1-1; a possible D gene is TRBD1 (6 bases). Germline V lookup: CDR1 SEHNR, CDR2 FQNEAQ (reference sequence). The CDR3 consists of 12 residues. V lost 0 bases to trimming and J lost 10 bases, with 9 bases between them. The CDR3 nucleotides are TGTGCCAGCAGCTTAGCCAGGGGCCTAGCTTTCTTT. This sequence encodes CASSLARGLAFF. Full variable domain (rest looked up from reference TRBV7-9 and TRBJ1-1): DTGVSQNPRHKITKRGQNVTFRCDPISEHNRLYWYRQTLGQGPEFLTYFQNEAQLEKSRLLSDRFSAERPKGSFSTLEIQRTEQGDSAMYLCASSLARGLAFFGQGTRLTVV.

The chain joins TRBV7-9 to TRBJ1-1; D is unclear. Trimming left V 5 bases short and J 2 bases short, with 15 bases between. This CDR3 has 15 amino acids. Germline V gives CDR1 SEHNR, CDR2 FQNEAQ (reference sequence). The CDR3 nucleotides read TGTGCCAGCAGCCAAGATCGAAAAGGCAACACTGAAGCTTTCTTT. Its translation is CASSQDRKGNTEAFF.

This clonotype was detected many times. This chain uses TRBV6-1 with TRBJ1-5; D might be TRBD1 (5 bases). The CDR3 consists of 15 residues. The ends were cut back, 3 bases at V and 5 bases at J, with 14 bases in the middle. Germline values: CDR1 MNHNS, CDR2 SASEGT. The CDR3 region has the DNA TGTGCCAGCAGTGATATTCAAGAGGGGCATCAGCCCCAGCATTTT. This translates into CASSDIQEGHQPQHF.

The genes are TRBV29-1 and TRBJ1-3; a weak D match, TRBD1 (6 bases). Looked up from germline, CDR1 is SQVTM and CDR2 is ANQGSEA. This CDR3 has 14 residues. V dropped 6 bases and J dropped 2 bases, with 14 bases sitting between them. CDR3 loop: CSVGRDNTGNTIYF. CDR3 in DNA: TGCAGCGTGGGACGGGACAATACTGGAAACACCATATATTTT. Supplemented by reference TRBV29-1 and TRBJ1-3, the full variable domain reads SAVISQKPSRDICQRGTSLTIQCQVDSQVTMMFWYRQQPGQSLTLIATANQGSEATYESGFVIDKFPISRPNLTFSTLTVSNMSPEDSSIYLCSVGRDNTGNTIYFGEGSWLTVV.

This chain links TRBV7-8 with TRBJ2-3, with TRBD2 as a possible D gene (5 bases). This CDR3 spans 22 amino acids. The V and J ends lost 1 base and 1 base respectively, with 30 bases between them. CDR1 is SGHVS, CDR2 FQNEAQ, per germline. The CDR3 protein is CASSLEGYVGLGNSEGTDTQYF. CDR3 coding DNA: TGTGCCAGCAGCTTAGAAGGTTACGTCGGGCTTGGGAATAGCGAGGGCACAGATACGCAGTATTTT.

This clonotype was observed a few times. This chain links TRBV7-3 with TRBJ2-1; D remains ambiguous. The V gene's germline CDR1 is SGHTA and CDR2 FQGTGA. CDR3 size: 18 residues. Deletions cut 0 bases from V and 1 base from J, with 16 bases between. Here the CDR3 DNA reads TGTGCCAGCAGCTTAACGTGGGCCGGCTTGGGATCCTACAATGAGCAGTTCTTC. This codes for CASSLTWAGLGSYNEQFF.

This clonotype was detected ten times or more. The V gene is TRBV5-1, the J gene TRBJ1-5; D gene ambiguous. Trimming left V 3 bases short and J 2 bases short, with 12 bases between. This CDR3 is 15 amino acids long. CDR1 and CDR2 (germline): SGHRS, YFSETQ. The CDR3 is CASSSGVDGNQPQHF. CDR3 DNA sequence: TGCGCCAGCAGCTCTGGGGTGGACGGCAATCAGCCCCAGCATTTT.

This clonotype was seen ten or more times. This rearrangement joins TRBV2 to TRBJ2-7; TRBD2 might be the D (6 bases). This CDR3 region has 14 residues. The V end lost 2 bases, the J end lost 2 bases, and 10 bases lay between the germline ends. Germline CDR1 SNHLY, CDR2 FYNNEI. DNA of the CDR3: TGTGCCAGCAGTGAAAGGCGGGGACCCTACGAGCAGTACTTC. It yields the protein CASSERRGPYEQYF.

The chain joins TRBV25-1 to TRBJ2-5; TRBD1 aligns across 8 bases. This CDR3 contains 16 residues. V dropped 3 bases and J dropped 2; count of bases not matched to a gene: 8. Germline V lookup: CDR1 MGHDK, CDR2 SYGVNS. This CDR3 reads CASSDLGQGRQETQYF. Here the CDR3 DNA reads TGTGCCAGCAGTGACCTCGGACAGGGACGGCAAGAGACCCAGTACTTC.

The CDR3 DNA reads as TGCGCCAGCAGCATTGTGCTACTAGCTGGGAATGAGCAGTTCTTC. It codes for CASSIVLLAGNEQFF. The chain joins TRBV5-1 to TRBJ2-1, with TRBD2 as a possible D gene (6 bases). The CDR3 runs to 15 residues. Germline-derived CDR1 and CDR2 are SGHRS and YFSETQ. Trimming took off 4 bases at V and 7 bases at J, with 18 bases between the two ends.